This TCR beta chain stems from a study of cytomegalovirus exposure and HLA in healthy donors listed by TCRdb under 2017. Describing the broader study: An earlier analysis of more than 550 of the donors reported 276 Gb of sequence data and approximately 120 million unique TCR beta sequences obtained from 150 million to 200 million T cells. An early release covering 550 to 700 HLA-typed donors comprised about 290 gigabases of sequencing data and around 80 million unique TCR sequences. The genetic ancestry cluster associated with self-reported Caucasian donors included about 81% of the roughly 360 genotyped donors. The study aimed to test whether cataloging public T cell receptors could reveal signatures of past pathogen exposure. The T cell repertoires of several hundred subjects were profiled by immunosequencing and related to cytomegalovirus serostatus. A separate validation cohort of approximately 120 different subjects was used in addition to the 666-subject first cohort. High-throughput TCR immunosequencing, statistical association of individual TCRs with disease status, and machine learning were combined to predict cytomegalovirus infection status. A later analysis re-analyzed previously published TCR beta repertoires from 666 donors and added high-resolution HLA genotyping to study TCR occurrence patterns. In the later analysis, no new phenotypic data were used to find candidate immune exposures; instead, reliance was placed on TCR beta sequences and their occurrence across donors. In an earlier analysis of roughly 580 of the donors, high-throughput TCR beta sequencing was used to judge whether each TCR beta V gene segment behaved as functional or pseudogenic. Donor age, sex, ethnicity and CMV serostatus were compiled together with the repertoire data. A later genetic analysis used genome-wide SNP genotypes for about 55% of the 666 donors, treating that subset as a discovery cohort. Every repertoire in the discovery cohort had been generated on one and the same sequencing platform. Both class I and class II loci were covered by HLA typing, at four-digit resolution. The number of typed donors differed by locus: 629-630 for A, B, C, DRB1 and DQB1; some 500 for DQA1; approximately 600 for DPA1; and some 430 for DPB1. Four to six DR-DQ haplotypes were handled as single units for association and clustering, since linkage in the cohort was strong. Among around 400 genotyped donors of the cohort, an average of roughly 240,000 unique TCR beta nucleotide sequences were sequenced per donor, about a sixth of them non-productive. What the authors observed across the whole study: A cluster of highly shared sequence variants was judged likely to be a technical artifact of the sequencing pipeline. In a later genetic analysis, fewer N-insertions in productive TCRs were reported among donors in an Asian-associated ancestry cluster than the roughly 700-donor mean. A later analysis found that HLA-associated TCR beta chains were more clonally expanded and had lower generation probabilities than equally common non-associated chains. In both the original and validation cohorts, the classifier was reported to diagnose cytomegalovirus status with high specificity and sensitivity. In a later analysis, the rate of TCR association differed among HLA loci, with DRB1 alleles having the most associated TCRs and HLA-C alleles having the fewest. An earlier analysis of approximately 500 of the donors showed that most TCR beta V segments appeared in productive rearrangements either about 90% or about 30% of the time, which broadly matched IMGT annotations. Across donors, most TCR sequences were observed very rarely, whereas some public TCRs were present in many individuals. An association between a missense DCLRE1C variant and V-gene and J-gene trimming of TCR beta chains was found in a later genetic analysis and replicated in an independent cohort. A further reported finding was that TCR beta sequences accurately predicted the HLA-A and HLA-B alleles for most subjects in the first cohort. Because counts were too low, about 17 rarely observed V segments, including chromosome 9 orphons, were excluded from the earlier analysis of some 540 of the donors. Strong co-occurrence of HLA alleles, especially DR and DQ, made assigning TCR associations to individual alleles difficult. A later analysis associated roughly 17,000 TCR beta sequences with specific HLA alleles at a false discovery rate of 0.05. In this cohort, only TCR beta chains were sequenced, and detectable features were limited by the absence of alpha or paired-chain data. Immune exposure information for the cohort was limited to CMV serostatus. According to a later analysis, parvovirus B19, influenza, CMV and Epstein-Barr virus appeared linked to several top co-occurrence clusters. Most CMV-associated TCR beta chains appeared to be HLA-restricted in a later analysis, and the HLA associations seemed to be driven largely by CMV exposure. The authors suggested that the approach could potentially be extended to other disease states and immunological phenotypes. Presence/absence analyses assumed roughly uniform sequencing depth across donors, an assumption that may not hold. The study listed 150 to 200 TCR beta chains as associated with cytomegalovirus. In vitro tests confirmed that a few of the cytomegalovirus-associated TCR beta chains recognize cytomegalovirus antigens. HLA typing was unavailable for some donors at each locus, so association tests used only the typed subset. The 87-base-pair reads could not distinguish some IMGT-functional V segments, including TRBV6-2 and TRBV6-3, so those segments were excluded. Correlated functional status among segregating V segments might reflect linkage disequilibrium, but an unknown experimental factor could not be ruled out.

The library came from the immunoSEQ multiplex PCR assay. A mixture of 60 forward primers for TCR Vbeta segments and 13 reverse primers for TCR Jbeta segments was used in the multiplex PCR. A multiplex PCR assay on genomic DNA amplified the CDR3 region of rearranged TCR beta genes. The Illumina HiSeq System was used to sequence the amplified TCR beta libraries as 87-base-pair reads. Under the source paper's analysis protocol: A later analysis counted 75 million to 100 million unique TCR beta chains across the approximately 700 repertoires, and around 12 million of these chains were shared by at least two donors. To remove PCR and sequencing errors, raw reads were error-corrected and collapsed into unique sequences using a nearest-neighbor algorithm that merged closely related sequences. Alignment of CDR3 sequences to IMGT reference sequences was used to assign V, D and J gene segments. For a sequence to be retained, at least a six-nucleotide match to both a V gene segment and a J gene segment was required. Rearrangements were called productive when the CDR3 lacked stop codons and stayed in frame with V and J; all others were non-productive. Following IMGT convention, CDR3 was defined as the stretch from the second conserved V-encoded cysteine to the conserved J-encoded phenylalanine. The earlier analysis of about 610 of the donors excluded any sequence lacking an unambiguous match to a single V gene segment. An earlier analysis of a few hundred of the donors classified V segments as functional when productive rearrangements were above 56.7% and as segregating when the standard deviation between donors was above 5%. A statistical classification framework was developed to diagnose cytomegalovirus status using the catalog of TCR beta chain sequences. In a later analysis, V and J genes were assigned by comparing TCR nucleotide sequences against IMGT/GENE-DB human TR gene sequences. In a later analysis, CDR3 sequences and most-parsimonious VDJ recombination scenarios were assigned using the TCRdist pipeline. A later analysis defined each TCR beta chain by its CDR3 amino acid sequence plus V-gene family, and excluded reads lacking a unique V-gene family. In a later analysis, 500 to 650 highly shared, low-generation-probability nucleotide sequences were removed to address suspected cross-contamination and a sequencing artifact. A later analysis calculated a clonal expansion index for each public chain from normalized within-repertoire ranks of inferred template counts. A later analysis computed generation probabilities with a VDJ recombination model fitted to out-of-frame rearrangements, and checked the results against IGoR. Hypergeometric tests were used in a later analysis to score TCR-TCR, TCR-HLA and TCR-CMV co-occurrence, with a repertoire-size bias correction applied to the TCR pairs. To estimate false discovery rates, a later analysis permuted the HLA or CMV assignments 20 times. In a later analysis, co-occurring TCRs were grouped with DBSCAN, and TCRdist sequence similarity was added when clustering was performed within HLA-allele-positive subsets. Repertoires with fewer than 30,000 or more than 120,000 public chains, plus five repertoires with anomalous nucleotide sharing, were excluded from co-occurrence clustering. Held by TCRdb, this immuneACCESS table contains in-frame sequences only and omits some clones. Under half of the omission traces to an unresolved V gene where checked; the cause of the rest is unknown. The V and J calls and the clone size are those of that table, but D and trimming were determined from the DNA. Recorded for this sample are roughly 100,000 clones; more than 75% of them occurred a single time. The leading ten clones occupy under 13% of the sample.

This clone was detected once. The antigen it recognizes is unknown. Base qualities are missing; no much larger clone stands one base away. The germline ends are 22 bases apart after V is trimmed by 10 bases and J by 9 bases. Counted from cysteine to phenylalanine, this CDR3 has 14 amino acids. The DNA shown is the 42-base CDR3, in frame from base 1. The germline V gene yields SNHLY for CDR1 and FYNNEI for CDR2. The cohort was made up of approximately 700 healthy bone marrow donors. At the time of sampling, all cohort members were nominally healthy, though unrecorded immune exposures were likely present. The donor tested CMV seropositive and was one of the 289 seropositive cohort members. Every donor gave a peripheral blood sample, and the peripheral blood mononuclear cells from that sample were used for TCR beta sequencing. Genomic DNA extraction from the blood cell samples was performed with the Qiagen DNeasy Blood Extraction Kit.

The sample consisted of PBMCs. The clonotype originates from a woman aged 18-29 years in good health and CMV-seropositive. The chain is encoded by TRBV2 joined to TRBJ2-1, with TRBD2 perhaps the D gene, on 7 matching bases. The sequence in DNA is TGTGCCATCCTGGGGGGGGGCGGGTTGGGTGAGCAGTTCTTC. It encodes CAILGGGGLGEQFF.